This T cell receptor beta chain derives from a study of T cell responses to AZD1222 COVID-19 vaccine. Study-level points and caveats: Regions 160-218 and 743-854 dominated among vaccine-associated CD4 TCRs spanning spike. Spike-specific TCR breadth and depth both grew after two AZD1222 doses. Clonal diversity was possibly underestimated; the donors were predominantly white British and more often female.

V was trimmed by 0 bases and J by 10 bases, leaving 15 bases between them. Germline V lookup: CDR1 LNHNV, CDR2 YYDKDF (reference sequence). The CDR3 consists of 14 residues. Sequencing was performed with immunoSEQ multiplex PCR; in TCRdb, only in-frame clones are kept and a portion is missing. This table holds fewer than 200,000 clones, around 94% found once. A remark on this clone: The antigen remains undetermined.

The TCR comes from an adult who received the MenACWY meningococcal vaccine as a control. The chain joins TRBV15 to TRBJ1-2; D may be TRBD1 (6 bases). Sequencing used peripheral blood, obtained 28 days after the second dose of the MenACWY control vaccine. The DNA of the CDR3 is TGTGCCACCAGCAGAGATTTGGGACATCCGATCTACACCTTC. This encodes CATSRDLGHPIYTF.